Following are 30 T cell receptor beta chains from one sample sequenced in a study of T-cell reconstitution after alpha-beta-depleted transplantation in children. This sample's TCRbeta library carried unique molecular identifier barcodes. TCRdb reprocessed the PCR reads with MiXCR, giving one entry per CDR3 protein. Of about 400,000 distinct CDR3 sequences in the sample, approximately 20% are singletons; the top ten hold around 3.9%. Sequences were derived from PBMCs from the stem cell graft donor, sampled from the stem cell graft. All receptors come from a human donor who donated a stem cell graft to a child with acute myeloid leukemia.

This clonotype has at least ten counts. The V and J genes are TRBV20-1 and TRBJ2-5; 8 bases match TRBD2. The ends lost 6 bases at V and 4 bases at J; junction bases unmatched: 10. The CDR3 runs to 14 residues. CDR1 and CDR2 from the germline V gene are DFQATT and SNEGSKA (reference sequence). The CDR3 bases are TGCAGTGCGCAGTCTCCGGGACTAGGAGAGACCCAGTACTTC. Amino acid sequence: CSAQSPGLGETQYF.

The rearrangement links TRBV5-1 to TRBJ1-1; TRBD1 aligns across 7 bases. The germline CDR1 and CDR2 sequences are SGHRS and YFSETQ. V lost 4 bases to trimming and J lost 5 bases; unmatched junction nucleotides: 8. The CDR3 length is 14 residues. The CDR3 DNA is TGCGCCAGCAGCATGGGCAGGGGGGGGACTGAAGCTTTCTTT. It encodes CASSMGRGGTEAFF.

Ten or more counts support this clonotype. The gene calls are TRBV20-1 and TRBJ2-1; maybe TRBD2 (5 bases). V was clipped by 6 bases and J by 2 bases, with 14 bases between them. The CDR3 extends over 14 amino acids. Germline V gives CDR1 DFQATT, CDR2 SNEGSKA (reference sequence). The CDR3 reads CSANRDNTYNEQFF. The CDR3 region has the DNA TGCAGTGCAAACCGGGATAATACCTACAATGAGCAGTTCTTC.

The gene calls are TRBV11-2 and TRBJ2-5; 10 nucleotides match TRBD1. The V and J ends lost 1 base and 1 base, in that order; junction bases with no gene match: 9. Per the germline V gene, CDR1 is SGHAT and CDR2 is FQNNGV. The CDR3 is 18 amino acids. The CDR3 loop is CASSLGGPGTGVQETQYF. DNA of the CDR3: TGTGCCAGCAGCTTAGGTGGACCCGGGACAGGGGTCCAAGAGACCCAGTACTTC.

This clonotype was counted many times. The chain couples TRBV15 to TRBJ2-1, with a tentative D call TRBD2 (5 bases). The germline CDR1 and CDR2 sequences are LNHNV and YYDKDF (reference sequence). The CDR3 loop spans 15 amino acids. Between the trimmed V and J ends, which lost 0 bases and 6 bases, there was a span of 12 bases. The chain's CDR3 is CATSRDPGILNEQFF. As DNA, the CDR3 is TGTGCCACCAGCAGAGATCCGGGGATTCTCAATGAGCAGTTCTTC.

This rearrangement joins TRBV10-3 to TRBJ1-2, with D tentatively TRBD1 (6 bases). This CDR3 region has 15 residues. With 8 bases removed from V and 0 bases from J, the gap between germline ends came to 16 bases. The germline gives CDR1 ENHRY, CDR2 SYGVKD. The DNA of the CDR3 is TGTGCCATCGCTTTGAGGGGGACGGCTAACTATGGCTACACCTTC. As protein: CAIALRGTANYGYTF.

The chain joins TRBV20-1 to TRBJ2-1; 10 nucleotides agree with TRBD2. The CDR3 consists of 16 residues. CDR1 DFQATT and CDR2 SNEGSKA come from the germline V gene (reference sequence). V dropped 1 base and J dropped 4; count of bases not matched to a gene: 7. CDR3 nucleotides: TGCAGTGCTAGAGCCTCCTTAGCGGGAGGTTACAATGAGCAGTTCTTC. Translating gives CSARASLAGGYNEQFF.

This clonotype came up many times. In DNA form, the CDR3 reads TGCAGTGCTAGAGATCAGGTGACTAGCGGGAGGGCATTGGACGAGCAGTACTTC. This encodes CSARDQVTSGRALDEQYF. The V gene is TRBV20-1, the J gene TRBJ2-7; 14 nucleotides line up with TRBD2. V was clipped by 0 bases and J by 5 bases; unmatched bases: 12. CDR1 is DFQATT and CDR2 is SNEGSKA in the germline V gene (reference sequence). The CDR3 runs to 18 residues.

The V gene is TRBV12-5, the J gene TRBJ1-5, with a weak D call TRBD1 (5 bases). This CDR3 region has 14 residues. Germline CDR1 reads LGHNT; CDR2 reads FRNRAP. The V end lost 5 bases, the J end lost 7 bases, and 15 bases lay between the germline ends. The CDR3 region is CASGDRDSGQPQHF. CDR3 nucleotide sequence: TGTGCTAGTGGTGATCGGGACTCAGGGCAGCCCCAGCATTTT.

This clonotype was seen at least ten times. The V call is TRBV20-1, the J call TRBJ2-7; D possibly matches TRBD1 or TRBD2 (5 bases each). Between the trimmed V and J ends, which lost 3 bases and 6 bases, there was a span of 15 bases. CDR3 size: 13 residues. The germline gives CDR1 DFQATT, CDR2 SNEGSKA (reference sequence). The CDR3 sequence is CSARRPDGTEQYF. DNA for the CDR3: TGCAGTGCTAGGCGCCCCGACGGGACCGAGCAGTACTTC.

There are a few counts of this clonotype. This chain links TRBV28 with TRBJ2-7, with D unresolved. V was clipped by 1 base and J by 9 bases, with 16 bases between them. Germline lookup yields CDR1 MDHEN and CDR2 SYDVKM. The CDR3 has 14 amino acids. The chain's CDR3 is CASSLSNFVRVQYF. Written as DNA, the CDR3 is TGTGCCAGCAGTTTATCTAATTTCGTTCGCGTGCAGTACTTC.

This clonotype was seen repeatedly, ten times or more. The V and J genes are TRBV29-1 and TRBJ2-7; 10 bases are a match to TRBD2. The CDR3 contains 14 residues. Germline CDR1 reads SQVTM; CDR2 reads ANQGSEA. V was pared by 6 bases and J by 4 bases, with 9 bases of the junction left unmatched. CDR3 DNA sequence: TGCAGCGTCGCCCCCGGGACTAGCGAATACGAGCAGTACTTC. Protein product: CSVAPGTSEYEQYF.

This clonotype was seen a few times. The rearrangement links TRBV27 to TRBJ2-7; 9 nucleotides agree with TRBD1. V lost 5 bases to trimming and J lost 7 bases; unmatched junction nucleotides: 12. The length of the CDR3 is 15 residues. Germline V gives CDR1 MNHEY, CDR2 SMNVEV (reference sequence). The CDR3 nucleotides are TGTGCCAGCAGTCCCCTCGGGACAGGGTTAGCGGAGCAGTACTTC. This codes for CASSPLGTGLAEQYF.

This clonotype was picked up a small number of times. CDR3 loop: CASSLMTSGGETQYF. CDR3 bases: TGTGCCAGCTCACTCATGACTAGCGGCGGGGAGACCCAGTACTTC. The chain recombines TRBV18 with TRBJ2-5; 9 bases are a match to TRBD2. The germline gives CDR1 KGHSH, CDR2 LQKENI. The CDR3 is 15 residues long. Losses at the gene ends were 4 bases for V and 5 bases for J; bases not matched to a gene: 8. The whole variable domain, remainder taken from reference TRBV18 and TRBJ2-5, is NAGVMQNPRHLVRRRGQEARLRCSPMKGHSHVYWYRQLPEEGLKFMVYLQKENIIDESGMPKERFSAEFPKEGPSILRIQQVVRGDSAAYFCASSLMTSGGETQYFGPGTRLLVL.

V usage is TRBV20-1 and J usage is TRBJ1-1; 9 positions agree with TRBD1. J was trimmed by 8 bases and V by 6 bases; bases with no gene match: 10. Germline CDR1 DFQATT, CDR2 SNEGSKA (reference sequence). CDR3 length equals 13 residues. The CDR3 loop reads CSASRGQGTEAFF. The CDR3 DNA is TGCAGTGCGAGCCGGGGACAGGGAACCGAAGCTTTCTTT.

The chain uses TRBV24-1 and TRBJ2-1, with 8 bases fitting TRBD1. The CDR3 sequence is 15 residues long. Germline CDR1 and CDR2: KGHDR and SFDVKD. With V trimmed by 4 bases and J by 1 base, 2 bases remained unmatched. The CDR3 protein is CATSDRTGSYNEQFF. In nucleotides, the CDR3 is TGTGCCACCAGTGACCGGACAGGGTCCTACAATGAGCAGTTCTTC.

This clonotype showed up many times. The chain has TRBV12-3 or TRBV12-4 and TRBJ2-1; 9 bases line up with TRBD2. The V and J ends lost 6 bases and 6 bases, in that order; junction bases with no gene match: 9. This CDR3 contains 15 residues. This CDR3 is CASRIIAGEGNEQFF. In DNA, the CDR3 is TGTGCCAGCAGAATAATAGCGGGAGAAGGCAATGAGCAGTTCTTC.

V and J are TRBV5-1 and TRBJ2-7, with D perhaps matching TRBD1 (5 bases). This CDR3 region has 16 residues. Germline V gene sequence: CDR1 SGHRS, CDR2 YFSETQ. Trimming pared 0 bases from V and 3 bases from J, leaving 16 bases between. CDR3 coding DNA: TGCGCCAGCAGCTTGGCTTTCCGGACAAGAAGCTACGAGCAGTACTTC. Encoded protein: CASSLAFRTRSYEQYF.

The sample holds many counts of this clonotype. The CDR3 coding sequence is TGCAGTGCTAGAGATCTCAGTTCGCCTAGTAGAGTAGATGAGCAGTTCTTC. Translation: CSARDLSSPSRVDEQFF. The rearrangement links TRBV20-1 to TRBJ2-1; no reliable D call. The CDR3 sequence is 17 residues long. V was clipped by 0 bases and J by 8 bases, with 23 bases between them. CDR1 and CDR2 (germline): DFQATT, SNEGSKA (reference sequence).

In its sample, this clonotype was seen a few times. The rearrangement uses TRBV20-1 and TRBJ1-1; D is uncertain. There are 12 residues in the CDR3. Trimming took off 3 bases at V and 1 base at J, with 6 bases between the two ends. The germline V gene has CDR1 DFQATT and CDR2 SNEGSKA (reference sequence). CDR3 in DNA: TGCAGTGCTAGTTGGGGGAACACTGAAGCTTTCTTT. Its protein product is CSASWGNTEAFF.

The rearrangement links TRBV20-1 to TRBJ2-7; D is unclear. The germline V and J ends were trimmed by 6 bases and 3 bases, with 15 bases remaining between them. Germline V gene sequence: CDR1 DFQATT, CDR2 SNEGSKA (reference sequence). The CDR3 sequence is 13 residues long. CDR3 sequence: CSARSRLRYEQYF. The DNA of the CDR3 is TGCAGTGCCAGAAGTCGACTGCGCTACGAGCAGTACTTC.

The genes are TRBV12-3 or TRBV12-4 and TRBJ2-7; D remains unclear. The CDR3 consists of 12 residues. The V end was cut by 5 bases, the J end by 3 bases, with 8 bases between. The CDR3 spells CASSATNYEQYF. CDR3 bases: TGTGCCAGCAGTGCCACCAACTACGAGCAGTACTTC.

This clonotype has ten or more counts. This chain's CDR3 is CASSPIRGPTQYF. The DNA of the CDR3 is TGTGCCAGCAGCCCAATTAGGGGTCCAACCCAGTACTTC. The chain employs TRBV12-3 or TRBV12-4 and TRBJ2-5, with D perhaps TRBD1 (5 bases). The V and J ends lost 6 bases and 8 bases respectively, with 16 bases between them. The CDR3 runs to 13 residues.

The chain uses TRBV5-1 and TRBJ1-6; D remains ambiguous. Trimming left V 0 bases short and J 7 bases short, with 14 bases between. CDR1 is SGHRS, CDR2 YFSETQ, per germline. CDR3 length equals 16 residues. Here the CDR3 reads CASSLDFGGRNSPLHF. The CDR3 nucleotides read TGCGCCAGCAGCTTGGATTTCGGTGGTAGGAATTCACCCCTCCACTTT.

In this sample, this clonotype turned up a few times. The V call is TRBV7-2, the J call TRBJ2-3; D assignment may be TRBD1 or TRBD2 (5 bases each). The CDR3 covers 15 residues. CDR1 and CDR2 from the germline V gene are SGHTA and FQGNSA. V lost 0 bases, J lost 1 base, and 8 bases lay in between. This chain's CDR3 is CASSLALGGTDTQYF. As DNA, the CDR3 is TGTGCCAGCAGCTTAGCGCTGGGGGGCACAGATACGCAGTATTTT.

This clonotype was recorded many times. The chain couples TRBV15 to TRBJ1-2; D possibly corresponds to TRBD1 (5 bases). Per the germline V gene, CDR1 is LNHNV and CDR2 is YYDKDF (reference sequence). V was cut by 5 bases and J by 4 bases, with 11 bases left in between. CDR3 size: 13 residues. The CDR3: CATSEQDLYGYTF. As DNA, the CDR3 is TGTGCCACCAGCGAACAGGACCTCTATGGCTACACCTTC.

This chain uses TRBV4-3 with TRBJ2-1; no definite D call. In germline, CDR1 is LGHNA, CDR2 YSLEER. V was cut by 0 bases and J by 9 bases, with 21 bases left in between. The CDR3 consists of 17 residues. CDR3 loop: CASSQDGFEAPTSEQFF. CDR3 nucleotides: TGCGCCAGCAGCCAAGACGGGTTCGAAGCGCCAACATCTGAGCAGTTCTTC.

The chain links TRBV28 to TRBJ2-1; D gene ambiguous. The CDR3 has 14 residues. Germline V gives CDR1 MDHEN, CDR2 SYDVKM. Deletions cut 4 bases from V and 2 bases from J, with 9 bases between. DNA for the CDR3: TGTGCCAGCAGTTCAGAGTGGACCTACAATGAGCAGTTCTTC. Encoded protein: CASSSEWTYNEQFF. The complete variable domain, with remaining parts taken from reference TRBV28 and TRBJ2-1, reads DVKVTQSSRYLVKRTGEKVFLECVQDMDHENMFWYRQDPGLGLRLIYFSYDVKMKEKGDIPEGYSVSREKKERFSLILESASTNQTSMYLCASSSEWTYNEQFFGPGTRLTVL.

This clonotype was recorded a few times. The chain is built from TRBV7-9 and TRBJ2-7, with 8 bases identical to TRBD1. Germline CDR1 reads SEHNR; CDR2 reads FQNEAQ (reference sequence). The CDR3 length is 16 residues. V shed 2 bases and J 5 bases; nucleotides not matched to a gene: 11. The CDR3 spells CASSLYTGGQRDEQYF. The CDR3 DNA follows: TGTGCCAGCAGCTTATACACAGGGGGACAACGGGACGAGCAGTACTTC.

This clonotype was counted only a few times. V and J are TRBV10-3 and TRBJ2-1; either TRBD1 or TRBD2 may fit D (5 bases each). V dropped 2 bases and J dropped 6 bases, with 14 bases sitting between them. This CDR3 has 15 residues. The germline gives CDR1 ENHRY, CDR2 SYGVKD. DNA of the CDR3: TGTGCCATCAGTGAGGGCGGAGCGAGGGGCAATGAGCAGTTCTTC. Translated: CAISEGGARGNEQFF.